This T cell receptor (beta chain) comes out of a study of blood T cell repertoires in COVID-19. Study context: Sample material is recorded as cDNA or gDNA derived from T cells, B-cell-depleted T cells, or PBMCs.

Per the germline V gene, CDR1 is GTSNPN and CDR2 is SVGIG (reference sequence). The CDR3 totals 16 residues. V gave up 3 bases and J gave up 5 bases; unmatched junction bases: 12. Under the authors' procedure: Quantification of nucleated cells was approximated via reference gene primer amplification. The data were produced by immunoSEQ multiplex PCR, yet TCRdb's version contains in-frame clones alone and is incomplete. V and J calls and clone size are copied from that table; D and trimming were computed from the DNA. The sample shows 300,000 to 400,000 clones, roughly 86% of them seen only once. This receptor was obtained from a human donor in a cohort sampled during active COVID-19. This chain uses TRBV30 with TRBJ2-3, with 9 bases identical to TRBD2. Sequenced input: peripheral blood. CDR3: CAWRSGGKRGVDTQYF. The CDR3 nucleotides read TGTGCCTGGAGGTCGGGTGGCAAGCGGGGGGTAGATACGCAGTATTTT.